What follows are 13 T cell receptor beta chains derived from one specimen sequenced in a study of control samples from healthy donors and cancer patients. TCRdb's table, derived via immunoSEQ multiplex PCR, lists solely in-frame clones and lacks some. In the table there are 35,000 to 45,000 clones, around four fifths of which are singletons. The sequenced material came from blood. These receptors came from a man between 60 and 75 years old in good health.

J is TRBJ2-1 and V is TRBV7-2; D unclear. This CDR3 is 14 amino acids long. CDR1 and CDR2 from the germline V gene are SGHTA and FQGNSA. Between the trimmed V and J ends, which lost 7 bases and 3 bases, there was a span of 13 bases. Here the CDR3 reads CASTTKSGYNEQFF. Here the CDR3 DNA reads TGTGCCAGCACCACAAAGTCAGGCTACAATGAGCAGTTCTTC.

V is TRBV28 and J is TRBJ1-1; D unresolved. This CDR3 comprises 16 residues. The V and J ends lost 4 bases and 1 base respectively, with 16 bases between them. The V gene's germline CDR1 is MDHEN and CDR2 SYDVKM. The CDR3 sequence: CASSSPPGGSNTEAFF. The CDR3 DNA reads TGTGCCAGCAGTTCTCCCCCGGGAGGATCGAACACTGAAGCTTTCTTT.

This clone was picked up a small number of times. CDR3 protein: CSVEPRGTGAFF. DNA of the CDR3: TGCAGCGTTGAACCGCGCGGGACGGGAGCTTTCTTT. V is TRBV29-1 and J is TRBJ1-1, with a possible D match to TRBD1 (5 bases). The germline V gene encodes CDR1 SQVTM and CDR2 ANQGSEA. V shed 2 bases and J shed 10 bases, with 14 bases lying between them. This CDR3 region has 12 residues.

V is TRBV6-5 and J is TRBJ1-2; the D is unclear. The CDR3 covers 11 residues. CDR1 is MNHEY and CDR2 is SVGAGI in the germline V gene. V was cut by 3 bases and J by 8 bases, with 7 bases left in between. The CDR3 nucleotides are TGTGCCAGCAGTTATGGGTCCGGCTACACCTTC. Protein: CASSYGSGYTF.

The rearrangement joins TRBV6-5 to TRBJ1-3; 9 nucleotides match TRBD1. The junction had 6 bases not matched to a gene; V was cut back by 6 bases and J by 6 bases. CDR1 and CDR2 (germline): MNHEY, SVGAGI. There are 14 residues in the CDR3. The CDR3 nucleotides are TGTGCCAGCAGCCTAACAGGGGGCGAAAACACCATATATTTT. Protein product: CASSLTGGENTIYF.

The CDR3: CASSRGQRNYGYTF. The CDR3 DNA reads TGTGCCAGCAGTCGGGGACAGAGAAACTATGGCTACACCTTC. The chain links TRBV27 to TRBJ1-2; 7 bases align to TRBD1. This CDR3 is 14 amino acids long. V shed 5 bases and J 2 bases; nucleotides not matched to a gene: 5. Germline values: CDR1 MNHEY, CDR2 SMNVEV (reference sequence).

This chain uses TRBV6-5 with TRBJ1-2; weak D call: TRBD1 (6 bases). CDR3 size: 13 residues. The ends were cut back, 6 bases at V and 7 bases at J, with 15 bases in the middle. CDR1 and CDR2 (germline): MNHEY, SVGAGI. The CDR3 protein is CASSPSGAGGYTF. CDR3 nucleotides: TGTGCCAGCAGCCCCTCGGGGGCAGGTGGCTACACCTTC.

J is TRBJ2-3 and V is TRBV19; D may be TRBD2 (5 bases). The CDR3 extends over 16 amino acids. V dropped 3 bases and J dropped 2 bases, with 15 bases sitting between them. Germline assignment: CDR1 LNHDA and CDR2 SQIVND (reference sequence). CDR3 amino acids: CASSITGTVPTDTQYF. The CDR3 coding sequence is TGTGCCAGTAGTATTACGGGAACAGTTCCCACAGATACGCAGTATTTT. The full variable domain, with the rest looked up from reference TRBV19 and TRBJ2-3, is DGGITQSPKYLFRKEGQNVTLSCEQNLNHDAMYWYRQDPGQGLRLIYYSQIVNDFQKGDIAEGYSVSREKKESFPLTVTSAQKNPTAFYLCASSITGTVPTDTQYFGPGTRLTVL.

The J gene is TRBJ2-7, the V gene TRBV5-6; 7 bases map to TRBD1. V lost 2 bases, J lost 2 bases, and 4 bases stayed unmatched. CDR1 and CDR2 from the germline V gene are SGHDT and YYEEEE. The CDR3 extends over 14 amino acids. CDR3 sequence reads: CASSLRDRTYEQYF. In DNA, the CDR3 is TGTGCCAGCAGCTTAAGGGACAGAACCTACGAGCAGTACTTC.

This chain uses TRBV14 with TRBJ1-4, with 9 bases aligning to TRBD1. The CDR3 is made up of 15 amino acids. Germline assignment: CDR1 SGHDN and CDR2 FVKESK. J gave up 7 bases and V 1 base, and 4 bases lay outside the gene matches. The CDR3 DNA is TGTGCCAGCAGCCAAGGGCGGACAGGGGTTGAAAAACTGTTTTTT. It yields the protein CASSQGRTGVEKLFF.

The chain is built from TRBV5-4 and TRBJ2-7, with D possibly called TRBD1 or TRBD2 (5 bases each). The V and J ends lost 4 bases and 7 bases respectively, with 18 bases between them. Germline CDR1 reads SGHNT; CDR2 reads YYREEE (reference sequence). CDR3 length: 14 residues. The CDR3 region has the DNA TGTGCCAGCAGCCGGCCGGACTTAAGGGGAGAGCAGTACTTC. Amino acids: CASSRPDLRGEQYF. The full variable domain, completed using reference TRBV5-4 and TRBJ2-7, is ETGVTQSPTHLIKTRGQQVTLRCSSQSGHNTVSWYQQALGQGPQFIFQYYREEENGRGNFPPRFSGLQFPNYSSELNVNALELDDSALYLCASSRPDLRGEQYFGPGTRLTVT.

V and J are TRBV7-3 and TRBJ2-3, with D unresolved. CDR1 SGHTA and CDR2 FQGTGA come from the germline V gene. The CDR3 runs to 15 residues. V gave up 1 base and J gave up 1 base, with 9 bases separating them. CDR3 bases: TGTGCCAGCAGCTTAAACTCGGGTGGCACAGATACGCAGTATTTT. Translating gives CASSLNSGGTDTQYF.

This clone was recorded a few times. V is TRBV5-8 and J is TRBJ1-2; D might be TRBD1 (5 bases). The germline V gene encodes CDR1 SGHTS and CDR2 YDEGEE. The length of the CDR3 is 16 residues. V lost 0 bases to trimming and J lost 3 bases, with 15 bases between them. The CDR3: CASSLAPTDYDYGYTF. The CDR3 bases are TGTGCCAGCAGCTTGGCCCCGACAGATTACGACTATGGCTACACCTTC.